This TCR beta chain was captured in a study of graft-versus-host responses after intestinal transplantation. For the study at large: Multivisceral, liver-intestinal, or isolated intestinal grafts were transplanted into recipients. The recipients all started with anti-thymocyte globulin induction and then took tacrolimus and steroids for around three years.

Points from the study as a whole: The study found high graft-versus-host to host-versus-graft clonal ratios in allografts of patients with graft-donor T cell macrochimerism. Detection of GvH clones occurred in recipient marrow, and some had their first appearance in ileum or blood.

As to this clone: As yet, its antigen is unknown.

CDR1 is SGHRS, CDR2 YFSETQ, per germline. The CDR3 length is 15 residues. V gave up 4 bases and J gave up 0 bases; unmatched junction bases: 6. TCRdb's table, derived via immunoSEQ multiplex PCR, lists solely in-frame clones and lacks some. Here the sample spans under 25,000 clones, around nine tenths being singletons. This sample comprised PBMCs, obtained around 230 days after intestinal transplant. The TCR was taken from a human patient who received an intestinal transplant, so some T cells may come from the graft donor. This chain connects TRBV5-1 to TRBJ1-2, with 7 bases identical to TRBD1. CDR3 residues: CASSSQGGANYGYTF. DNA of the CDR3: TGCGCCAGCAGCAGTCAGGGGGGAGCTAACTATGGCTACACCTTC.